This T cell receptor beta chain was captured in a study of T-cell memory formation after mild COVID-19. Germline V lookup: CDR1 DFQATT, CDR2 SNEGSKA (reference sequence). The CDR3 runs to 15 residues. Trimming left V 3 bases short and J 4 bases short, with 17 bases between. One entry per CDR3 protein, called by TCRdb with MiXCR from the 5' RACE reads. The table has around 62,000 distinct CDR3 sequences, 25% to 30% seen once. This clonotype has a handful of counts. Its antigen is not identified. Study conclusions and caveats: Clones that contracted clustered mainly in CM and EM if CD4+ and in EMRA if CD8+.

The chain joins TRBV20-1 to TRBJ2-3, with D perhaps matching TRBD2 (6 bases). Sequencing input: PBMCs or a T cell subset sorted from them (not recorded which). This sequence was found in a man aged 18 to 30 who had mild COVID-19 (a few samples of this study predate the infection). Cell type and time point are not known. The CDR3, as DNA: TGCAGTGCTAGTTTGGGACTCCCGGCCCCAGATACGCAGTATTTT. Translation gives CSASLGLPAPDTQYF.